The clone carrying this TCR delta chain is categorized as medium-sized. Other DNA sequences from this sample encode an identical CDR3 as well. CDR3 length equals 21 residues. Per germline, CDR1 TSWWSYY and CDR2 QGS. V dropped 0 bases and J dropped 4; count of bases not matched to a gene: 17. This record comes from a study of gamma-delta T cells after stem cell transplantation. TCRdb re-called the RT-PCR reads with CATT. The sample records over 1,500 delta-chain clones, over 4.5% being singletons. The sample consisted of gamma-delta T cells. This rearrangement joins TRDV1 to TRDJ1; 13 bases map to TRDD3. The TCR sequence derives from a human donor. It is not recorded whose cells these are; they may come from a transplant donor. The CDR3 DNA reads as TGTGCTCTTGGGGAACTGAGAAATCCCACTGGGGGATACGAGAGTAGCGATAAACTCATCTTT. Its protein is CALGELRNPTGGYESSDKLIF.